This passage covers 11 T cell receptor beta chains from one sample sequenced in a study of OX40 agonist ivuxolimab in advanced cancers. Generated by immunoSEQ multiplex PCR, the TCRdb table keeps only in-frame clones and is missing some. The sample lists about 46,000 clones; around 87% were seen once. The sample in question was CD4+ or CD8+ T cells sorted from blood, obtained in a trial of the OX40 agonist ivuxolimab. These receptors were taken from an adult with an advanced solid tumor such as melanoma, head and neck, liver or kidney cancer.

V is TRBV4-2 and J is TRBJ2-7; 7 nucleotides agree with TRBD2. The CDR3 consists of 15 residues. Losses at the gene ends were 1 base for V and 1 base for J; bases not matched to a gene: 4. Germline-derived CDR1 and CDR2 are LGHNA and YNFKEQ. The CDR3 here is CASSQGPSGSYEQYF. In DNA, the CDR3 is TGTGCCAGCAGCCAAGGTCCTAGCGGTTCCTACGAGCAGTACTTC.

This clone was recorded once. This chain connects TRBV14 to TRBJ2-3; 7 bases match TRBD2. V was clipped by 4 bases and J by 4 bases; unmatched bases: 8. This CDR3 is 15 amino acids long. Per the germline V gene, CDR1 is SGHDN and CDR2 is FVKESK. CDR3 loop: CASSPRDYYPDTQYF. The CDR3, as DNA: TGTGCCAGCAGCCCCCGGGACTACTACCCAGATACGCAGTATTTT. The full variable domain, with the rest looked up from reference TRBV14 and TRBJ2-3, is EAGVTQFPSHSVIEKGQTVTLRCDPISGHDNLYWYRRVMGKEIKFLLHFVKESKQDESGMPNNRFLAERTGGTYSTLKVQPAELEDSGVYFCASSPRDYYPDTQYFGPGTRLTVL.

The J gene is TRBJ2-3, the V gene TRBV5-4; the D gene is possibly TRBD1 (6 bases). The ends were cut back, 10 bases at V and 4 bases at J, with 16 bases in the middle. CDR1 is SGHNT, CDR2 YYREEE, per germline (reference sequence). The CDR3 has 13 amino acids. The CDR3 DNA sequence: TGTGCCGGAAAGGGGGTAGGCTCAGATACGCAGTATTTT. Residues: CAGKGVGSDTQYF.

The genes are TRBV15 and TRBJ2-5; 7 nucleotides agree with TRBD1. The V gene end was trimmed by 3 bases and the J gene end by 5 bases; junction bases not matched to a gene: 9. CDR3 length equals 15 residues. CDR1 is LNHNV, CDR2 YYDKDF, per germline (reference sequence). The CDR3 DNA is TGTGCCACCAGCAGCGACAGGGAGATTGGGGAGACCCAGTACTTC. It encodes CATSSDREIGETQYF.

CDR3 sequence: CATSARDTRRETQYF. The CDR3 DNA follows: TGTGCCACCAGCGCCCGGGACACCCGGAGGGAGACCCAGTACTTC. The rearrangement joins TRBV15 to TRBJ2-5; tentative D call: TRBD1 (6 bases). The length of the CDR3 is 15 residues. Germline CDR1 reads LNHNV; CDR2 reads YYDKDF (reference sequence). The ends were cut back, 5 bases at V and 5 bases at J, with 18 bases in the middle. The whole variable domain, remainder taken from reference TRBV15 and TRBJ2-5, is DAMVIQNPRYQVTQFGKPVTLSCSQTLNHNVMYWYQQKSSQAPKLLFHYYDKDFNNEADTPDNFQSRRPNTSFCFLDIRSPGLGDTAMYLCATSARDTRRETQYFGPGTRLLVL.

The genes are TRBV11-2 and TRBJ2-7; D remains unclear. Germline CDR1 reads SGHAT; CDR2 reads FQNNGV. The CDR3 is made up of 9 amino acids. Trimming cost V 10 bases and J 3 bases, with 4 bases left between them. CDR3 DNA sequence: TGTGCCACCGTCTACGAGCAGTACTTC. Translation gives CATVYEQYF.

The rearrangement uses TRBV6-4 and TRBJ2-1; 8 bases align to TRBD1. Germline V gene data show CDR1 as MRHNA and CDR2 as SNTAGT. The CDR3 loop spans 15 amino acids. V was clipped by 5 bases and J by 1 base; unmatched bases: 4. CDR3 loop: CASSQTGASYNEQFF. The CDR3 nucleotides are TGTGCCAGCAGTCAGACAGGGGCGTCCTACAATGAGCAGTTCTTC.

The genes are TRBV14 and TRBJ2-7; tentatively, D is TRBD1 or TRBD2 (7 bases each). CDR3 length: 15 residues. Trimming pared 0 bases from V and 2 bases from J, leaving 11 bases between. CDR1 is SGHDN and CDR2 is FVKESK in the germline V gene. The CDR3 loop is CASSQEAGGAYEQYF. The CDR3 DNA is TGTGCCAGCAGCCAAGAGGCAGGGGGGGCCTACGAGCAGTACTTC.

Only a few counts were recorded for this clone. The J gene is TRBJ1-5, the V gene TRBV2; D gene unclear. The V gene's germline CDR1 is SNHLY and CDR2 FYNNEI. The ends were cut back, 0 bases at V and 7 bases at J, with 7 bases in the middle. The CDR3 has 13 residues. For the CDR3, the DNA is TGTGCCAGCAGTGAAGCCCCTTGGCAGCCCCAGCATTTT. Its translation: CASSEAPWQPQHF.

The CDR3 DNA is TGTGCCAGTAACCCTCGAGGTACCTATCAAGGCTACACCTTC. Translation: CASNPRGTYQGYTF. The J gene is TRBJ1-2, the V gene TRBV19; D remains ambiguous. The V gene's germline CDR1 is LNHDA and CDR2 SQIVND (reference sequence). The CDR3 length is 14 residues. V was shortened by 7 bases and J by 8 bases, with 20 bases between the two germline ends.

In its sample, this clone was seen once. V gene TRBV28 combines with J gene TRBJ2-1; TRBD2 is a possible D gene (5 bases). The CDR3 loop spans 15 amino acids. Germline V gene lookup returns CDR1 MDHEN and CDR2 SYDVKM. Trimming took off 5 bases at V and 6 bases at J, with 17 bases between the two ends. The CDR3 DNA reads as TGTGCCAGCAGTCCAATACTAGAGGCAGCCAATGAGCAGTTCTTC. Its protein product is CASSPILEAANEQFF.